This T cell receptor (beta chain) is from a study of graft-versus-host responses after intestinal transplantation. Overall study context: Transplantation in recipients was multivisceral, liver-intestinal, or isolated intestinal. Every recipient underwent anti-thymocyte globulin induction, then tacrolimus and steroids for about three years.

Assay used: immunoSEQ multiplex PCR; TCRdb lists only in-frame clones, some missing. The sample has 90,000 to 100,000 clones; over 75% are singletons. A remark on this clone: What it recognizes is unknown.

The germline V gene has CDR1 LNHNV and CDR2 YYDKDF (reference sequence). CDR3 length equals 14 residues. V was clipped by 0 bases and J by 6 bases, with 10 bases between them. Points from the study as a whole: Early post-transplant HvG declines showed an association with peak circulating GvH clone levels. Graft-versus-host to host-versus-graft clonal ratios in allografts were high in patients with graft-donor T cell macrochimerism.

The receptor comes from a human donor who received an intestinal transplant. The material was unstimulated CD8+ T cells sorted from spleen or lymph node cells, obtained before intestinal transplant. The V call is TRBV15, the J call TRBJ2-3; D is perhaps TRBD1 (6 bases). CDR3 sequence reads: CATSRDRGMDTQYF. DNA for the CDR3: TGTGCCACCAGCAGAGACAGGGGTATGGATACGCAGTATTTT. The variable domain in full, completed from reference TRBV15 and TRBJ2-3, reads DAMVIQNPRYQVTQFGKPVTLSCSQTLNHNVMYWYQQKSSQAPKLLFHYYDKDFNNEADTPDNFQSRRPNTSFCFLDIRSPGLGDTAMYLCATSRDRGMDTQYFGPGTRLTVL.